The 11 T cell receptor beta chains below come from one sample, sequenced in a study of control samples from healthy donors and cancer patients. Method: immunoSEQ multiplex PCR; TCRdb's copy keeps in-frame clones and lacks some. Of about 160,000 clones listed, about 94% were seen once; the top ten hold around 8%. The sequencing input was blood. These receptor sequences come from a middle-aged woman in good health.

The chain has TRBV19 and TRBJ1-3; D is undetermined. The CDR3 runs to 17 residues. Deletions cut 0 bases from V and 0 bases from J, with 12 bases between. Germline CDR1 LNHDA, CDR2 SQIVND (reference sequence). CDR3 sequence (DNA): TGTGCCAGTAGTATAGATCTAGCAACTCGCTCTGGAAACACCATATATTTT. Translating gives CASSIDLATRSGNTIYF.

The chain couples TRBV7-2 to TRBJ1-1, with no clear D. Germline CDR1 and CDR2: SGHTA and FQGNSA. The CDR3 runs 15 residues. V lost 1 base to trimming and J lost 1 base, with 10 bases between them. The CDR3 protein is CASSLGRIQNTEAFF. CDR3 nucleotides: TGTGCCAGCAGCTTAGGAAGGATACAGAACACTGAAGCTTTCTTT.

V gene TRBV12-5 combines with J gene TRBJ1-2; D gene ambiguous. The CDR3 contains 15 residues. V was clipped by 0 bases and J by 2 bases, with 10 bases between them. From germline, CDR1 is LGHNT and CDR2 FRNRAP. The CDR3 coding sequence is TGTGCTAGTGGTTTGGTAAATCTCGGAAACTATGGCTACACCTTC. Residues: CASGLVNLGNYGYTF.

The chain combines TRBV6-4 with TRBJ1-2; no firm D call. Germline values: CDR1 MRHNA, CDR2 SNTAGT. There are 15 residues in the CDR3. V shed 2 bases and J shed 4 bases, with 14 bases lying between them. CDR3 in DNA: TGTGCCAGCAGTGACGGCGGAGGACGGACCTATGGCTACACCTTC. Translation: CASSDGGGRTYGYTF.

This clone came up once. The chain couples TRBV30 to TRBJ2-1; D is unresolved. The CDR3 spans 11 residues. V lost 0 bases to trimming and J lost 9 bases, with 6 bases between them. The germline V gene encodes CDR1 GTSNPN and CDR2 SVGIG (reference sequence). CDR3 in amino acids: CAWSVVGEQFF. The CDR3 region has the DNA TGTGCCTGGAGTGTGGTAGGTGAGCAGTTCTTC.

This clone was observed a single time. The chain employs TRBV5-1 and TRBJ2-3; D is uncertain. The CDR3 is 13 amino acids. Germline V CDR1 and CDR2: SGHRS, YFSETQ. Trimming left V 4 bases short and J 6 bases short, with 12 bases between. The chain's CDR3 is CASSKARDDTQYF. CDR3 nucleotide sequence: TGCGCCAGCAGCAAAGCTAGAGACGATACGCAGTATTTT.

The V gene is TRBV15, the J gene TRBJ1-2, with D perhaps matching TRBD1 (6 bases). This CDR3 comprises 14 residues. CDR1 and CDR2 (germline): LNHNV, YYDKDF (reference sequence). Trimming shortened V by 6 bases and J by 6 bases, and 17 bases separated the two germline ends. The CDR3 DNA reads TGTGCCACCAGTAAGAGGCAGGGGAAAGATGGCTACACCTTC. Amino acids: CATSKRQGKDGYTF.

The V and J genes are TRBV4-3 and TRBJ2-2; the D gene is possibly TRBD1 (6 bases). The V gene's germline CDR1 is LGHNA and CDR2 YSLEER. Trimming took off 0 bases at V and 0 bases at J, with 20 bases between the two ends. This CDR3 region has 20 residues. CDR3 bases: TGCGCCAGCAGCCAAGATTTGGGACACCCCATGACCGCGAACACCGGGGAGCTGTTTTTT. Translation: CASSQDLGHPMTANTGELFF.

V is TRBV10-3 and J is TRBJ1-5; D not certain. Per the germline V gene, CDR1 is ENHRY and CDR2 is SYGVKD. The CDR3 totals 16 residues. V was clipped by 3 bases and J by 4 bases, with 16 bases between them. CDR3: CAISDPVRTENQPQHF. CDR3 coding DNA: TGTGCCATCAGTGACCCTGTGCGCACCGAGAATCAGCCCCAGCATTTT.

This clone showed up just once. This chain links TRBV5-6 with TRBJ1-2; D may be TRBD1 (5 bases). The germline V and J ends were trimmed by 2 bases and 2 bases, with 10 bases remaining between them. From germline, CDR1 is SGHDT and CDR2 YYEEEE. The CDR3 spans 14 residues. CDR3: CASSLARVNYGYTF. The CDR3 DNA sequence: TGTGCCAGCAGCTTAGCCAGGGTGAACTATGGCTACACCTTC. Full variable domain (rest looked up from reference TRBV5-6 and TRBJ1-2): DAGVTQSPTHLIKTRGQQVTLRCSPKSGHDTVSWYQQALGQGPQFIFQYYEEEERQRGNFPDRFSGHQFPNYSSELNVNALLLGDSALYLCASSLARVNYGYTFGSGTRLTVV.

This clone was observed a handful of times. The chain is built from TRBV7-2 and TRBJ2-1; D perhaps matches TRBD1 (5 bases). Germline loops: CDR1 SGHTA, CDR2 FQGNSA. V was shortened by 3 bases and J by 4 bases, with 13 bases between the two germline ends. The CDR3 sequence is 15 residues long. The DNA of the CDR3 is TGTGCCAGCAGCTTGGCGGAAGGGGCTTACAATGAGCAGTTCTTC. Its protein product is CASSLAEGAYNEQFF.